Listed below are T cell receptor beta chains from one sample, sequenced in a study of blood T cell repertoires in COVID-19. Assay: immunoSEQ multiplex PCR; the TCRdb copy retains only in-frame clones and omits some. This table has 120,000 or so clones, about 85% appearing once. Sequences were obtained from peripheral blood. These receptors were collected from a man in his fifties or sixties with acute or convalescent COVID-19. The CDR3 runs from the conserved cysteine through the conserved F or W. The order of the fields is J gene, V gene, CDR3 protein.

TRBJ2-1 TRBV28 CASSLLAGVGNEQFF
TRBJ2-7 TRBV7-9 CASSPPQVAIRRIEEQYF
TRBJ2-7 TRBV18 CASSPAGTGGTQYF
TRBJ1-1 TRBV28 CASSLSRTEAFF
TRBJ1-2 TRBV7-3 CASSRIPMDSYGYTF
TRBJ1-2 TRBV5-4 CASSLDGPNYGYTF
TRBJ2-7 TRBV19 CASSIGARGATYEQYF
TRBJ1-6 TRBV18 CASSPLDSDSNLHF
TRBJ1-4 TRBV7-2 CASSQPPGGVKEKLFF
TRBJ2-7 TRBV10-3 CAISLGGGYEQYF
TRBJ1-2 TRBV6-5 CASVRTAGDGYTF
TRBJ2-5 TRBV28 CASSLIRTGRGRETQYF
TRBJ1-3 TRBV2 CASRNAGPGNTIYF
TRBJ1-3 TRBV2 CASSVATGGVVSGNTIYF
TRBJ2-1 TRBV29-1 CSVVYRGNEQFF
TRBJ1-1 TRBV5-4 CASSLGAEDTEAFF
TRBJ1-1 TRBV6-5 CASRIRPNTEAFF
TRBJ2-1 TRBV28 CASTSQPGQGIDEQFF
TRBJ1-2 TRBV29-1 CSVEDRGANYGYTF
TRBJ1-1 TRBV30 CARQGGAKAFF
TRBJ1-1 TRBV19 CATTPGGAEGEAFF
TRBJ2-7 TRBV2 CASSEAKYEQYF
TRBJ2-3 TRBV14 CASSLLGSRGGTQYF
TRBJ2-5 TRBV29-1 CSVEWGPPETQYF
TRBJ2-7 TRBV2 CASRRLAESSYEQYF
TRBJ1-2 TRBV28 CASTYGGGAGGYTF
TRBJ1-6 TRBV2 CASSRDRRGYNSPLHF